This T cell receptor beta chain was sequenced in a study of regulatory T cells in long-lasting Graves disease (dated by TCRdb to the early 2020s). In terms of the full investigation: Antithyroid drugs had been taken for less than 3 months by newly diagnosed Graves' disease patients. Patients with persistent Graves' disease were compared with patients with newly diagnosed Graves' disease using TCR sequencing and RNA sequencing of peripheral blood. The study was registered as a clinical trial and conducted in China. TCR sequencing covered some 13 persistent and about 20 newly diagnosed Graves' disease patients, 33 samples in total. Overall results and qualifications from the work: TRBV28, TRBJ1-2 and TRBJ2-5 were preferentially used in persistent disease, while TRBV20-1 and TRBJ2-1 were favored in newly diagnosed disease. Only peripheral blood was studied, because thyroid tissue, the primary lesion, was inaccessible. Compared with newly diagnosed patients, patients with persistent Graves' disease had lower TCR Shannon entropy and fewer highly expanded clones, which suggests clonal expansion. Only the TCR beta chain was sequenced and analyzed. The authors noted that the small sample size was a limitation that may lower accuracy. Persistent patients shared more public clonotypes among themselves (around 2,500) than newly diagnosed patients did (more than 950).

Receptor libraries were prepared by multiplex PCR. Sequencing took place on an Illumina HiSeq 4000. iRepertoire HTBI primers and Arm-PCR amplification of CDR3 regions were used to construct TCR beta libraries. Before sequencing, the PCR products underwent gel purification. On the authors' methods: Gene usage analysis of CDR3 amino acid clonotypes relied on the 60 or so TRBV and around 14 TRBJ segments identified across samples. COPE and FqMerger were used to merge filtered high-quality paired reads into contigs. BLAST was used to align contigs to the IMGT TRBV, TRBD and TRBJ reference genes, and CDR3 was defined following IMGT. Highly expanded clones were defined as clonotypes with a frequency above 0.1%. Repertoire diversity was measured by Shannon entropy, and V-J evenness by the Gini coefficient. Public clonotypes were defined as clonotypes shared by more than one individual. TCRdb took the public reads, trimmed them with fastp at Q25, ran MiXCR for clone calling and kept in-frame beta chains. Duplicate CDR3 protein sequences are folded into a single record with the most common DNA and genes. TCRdb, rather than the study authors, made the V and J calls. In all, the sample holds 410,000 or so distinct CDR3 sequences, and 14% to 15% of those were seen once. The ten largest clones add up to 16% of the sample.

In light of the paper, this sample's time point label describes: newly diagnosed GD, antithyroid drugs for less than 3 months. RNA was extracted from PBMCs in TRIzol for both TCR sequencing and RNA sequencing. Graves' disease was diagnosed according to American Thyroid Association guidelines. Patients for the study were recruited at an endocrinology department in Xi'an, China. Each patient gave 9 to 10 milliliters of peripheral blood, collected in an EDTA anticoagulant tube. Ficoll Paque Plus density gradient separation was used to isolate PBMCs, and no additional T cell sorting was done. RNA quality was checked with an Agilent 2100 Bioanalyzer and agarose gel, and concentration with a NanoDrop 2000. The CDR3 contains 16 residues, cysteine and phenylalanine counted. The only DNA kept is the CDR3, 48 bases in frame from the first base. Here V drops 8 bases and J drops 11 bases, and the junction holds 23 bases not matched to any gene.

This clonotype was counted many times. This receptor's antigen is unknown. Base qualities are not at hand, and no much larger clone is one base apart. Another study also made use of these data, one on T cells in Graves' hyperthyroidism and ophthalmopathy. The second investigation adds: A patient counted as having stable Graves' hyperthyroidism if no progression to ophthalmopathy occurred over 18 months of follow-up. Hyperthyroidism patients were newly diagnosed, had a disease duration of under 2 months, and were aged 18 to 65 years. The study excluded patients with uncontrolled infections, other autoimmune diseases, pregnancy or lactation. Clinical symptoms, serum thyroxine and TRAb, thyroid ultrasound, and orbital computed tomography formed the basis for the diagnoses. The TCR CDR3 was subjected to a first round of RT-PCR using the HTBI primer set and the Qiagen OneStep RT-PCR kit. Most expanded thyroid clonotypes (frequency above 0.001) were also detected in blood, suggesting blood repertoires may reflect thyroid immune responses. In cross-validation, a model built on a 13 V-J signature told ophthalmopathy apart from stable hyperthyroidism with less than 90% sensitivity and around 84% specificity, and in testing the same model reached 80%/75%. In validation, progression to ophthalmopathy was predicted by the model with 70% to 71% sensitivity and 72.22% specificity, a median of 6.5 months before onset. To identify TCR V-J signatures that set the groups apart, the researchers used a discovery cohort of 100 patients, made up of around 42 with Graves' ophthalmopathy and about 55 with stable Graves' hyperthyroidism. An independent validation cohort of about 19 hyperthyroidism patients and approximately 17 patients who later progressed to ophthalmopathy tested prospective prediction of ophthalmopathy. The roughly 90 discovery patients were divided at random into training and test sets in a 7:3 ratio. In addition, the study compared T-cell repertoires in thyroid tissue and in blood from roughly six Graves' hyperthyroidism patients. After sampling, hyperthyroidism patients received methimazole starting at 30 mg daily, and ophthalmopathy patients received high-dose intravenous methylprednisolone. The libraries were constructed in a second round of multiplex PCR and then size-selected and purified. Paired-end sequencing of the libraries was performed with 100 bp reads on an Illumina HiSeq2000. SOAPnuke was used to process the raw data, throwing out any read that contained adapters or uncalled bases, had a mean Phred below 15, or lacked an exact constant-primer or identifier match. High-quality paired reads were merged using COPE v1.2.5, and each unique nucleotide sequence was defined as a clonotype. MiTCR v1.1 was used to align clonotypes to the IMGT TRBV, TRBD and TRBJ reference segments. The analysis included only V-J combinations with a frequency above 0.0001, which together covered approximately 99% of the repertoires. The TCS score was defined as F50 (clonal expansion) divided by E x V (chaos), with BLOSUM62-based TCRdist calculated between CDR3 peptides within each V-J. Welch's t-statistics and random forest reduced around 510 V-J features to roughly 13, which were used in a naive Bayes classifier (R e1071). Sample size was not statistically predetermined, and investigators were not blinded to group allocation. The paper describes TCR Vbeta CDR3 sequencing of 135 peripheral blood samples, made up of about 40 ophthalmopathy patients, roughly 75 hyperthyroidism patients and roughly 17 progressor patients.

The receptor's source is a woman aged 25-40 years with Graves disease. Donor details come from another sample of the same person, matched by shared clones. The rearrangement joined TRBV12-3 or TRBV12-4 to TRBJ1-1, and TRBD1 aligns with 7 junction nucleotides. The sequenced sample was peripheral blood mononuclear cells (PBMCs), obtained at new diagnosis, from a patient treated with antithyroid drugs. The sequenced DNA is TGTGCCAGCGGGCAGTCTTGGACAGGCGGGGGGGATTGGGCTTTCTTT. This gives the protein CASGQSWTGGGDWAFF.